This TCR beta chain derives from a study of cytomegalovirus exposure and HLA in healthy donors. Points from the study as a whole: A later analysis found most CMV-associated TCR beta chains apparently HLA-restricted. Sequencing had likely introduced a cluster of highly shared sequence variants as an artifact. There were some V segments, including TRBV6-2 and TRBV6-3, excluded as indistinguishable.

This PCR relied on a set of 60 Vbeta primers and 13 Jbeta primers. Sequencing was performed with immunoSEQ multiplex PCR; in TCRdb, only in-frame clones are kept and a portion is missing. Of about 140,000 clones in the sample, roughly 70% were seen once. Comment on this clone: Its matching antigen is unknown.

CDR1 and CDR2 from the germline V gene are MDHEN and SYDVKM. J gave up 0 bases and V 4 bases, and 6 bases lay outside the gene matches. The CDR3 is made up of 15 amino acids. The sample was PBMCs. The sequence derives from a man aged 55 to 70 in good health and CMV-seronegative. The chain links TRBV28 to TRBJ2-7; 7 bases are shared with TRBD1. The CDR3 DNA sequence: TGTGCCAGCAGTTCCCAGACAGGGTCCTCCTACGAGCAGTACTTC. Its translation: CASSSQTGSSYEQYF.